This T cell receptor beta chain was sequenced in a study of response to subunit inactivated influenza vaccine. TCRdb re-called the RT-PCR reads with MiXCR, one entry per CDR3 protein. The sample has hundreds of thousands of distinct CDR3 sequences, 25% seen once. This CDR3 has 15 amino acids. Germline lookup yields CDR1 SGHTA and CDR2 FQGNSA. V dropped 5 bases and J dropped 0 bases, with 14 bases sitting between them. This receptor was identified in a man aged 50 to 60 who received an inactivated influenza vaccine. The sequencing here drew on CD4+ T cells sorted from PBMCs, taken roughly 5 days after vaccination. The chain couples TRBV7-2 to TRBJ2-7; D possibly corresponds to TRBD1 (6 bases). CDR3 amino acids: CASSLLGANSYEQYF. The CDR3 DNA reads TGTGCCAGCAGCCTCCTGGGGGCAAACTCCTACGAGCAGTACTTC.